This paragraph reports one TCR beta chain. No antigen is known for it. The germline V gene has CDR1 SGHVS and CDR2 FNYEAQ. Trimming cost V 5 bases and J 4 bases; bases outside gene matches: 11. The CDR3 covers 16 residues. The sample originates from a study of OX40 agonist ivuxolimab in advanced cancers. Study background: Patients took ivuxolimab, an agonistic anti-OX40 (CD134) antibody. General study results and limits: Relative to CD4+ cells, CD8+ T cells on average had more expanded clones.

The repertoire was sequenced with immunoSEQ multiplex PCR; TCRdb's copy has only in-frame clones and lacks some. The sample contains 50,000 to 60,000 clones, roughly nine tenths of which appear only once. This specimen consisted of CD4+ or CD8+ T cells sorted from blood, obtained in a trial of the OX40 agonist ivuxolimab. V is TRBV7-6 and J is TRBJ2-7, with TRBD1 matching over 10 bases. This TCR was sampled from an adult with an advanced solid tumor such as melanoma, head and neck, liver or kidney cancer. The CDR3 region is CASSNPGTGAYYEQYF. As DNA, the CDR3 is TGTGCCAGCAGCAACCCTGGGACAGGGGCGTATTACGAGCAGTACTTC.